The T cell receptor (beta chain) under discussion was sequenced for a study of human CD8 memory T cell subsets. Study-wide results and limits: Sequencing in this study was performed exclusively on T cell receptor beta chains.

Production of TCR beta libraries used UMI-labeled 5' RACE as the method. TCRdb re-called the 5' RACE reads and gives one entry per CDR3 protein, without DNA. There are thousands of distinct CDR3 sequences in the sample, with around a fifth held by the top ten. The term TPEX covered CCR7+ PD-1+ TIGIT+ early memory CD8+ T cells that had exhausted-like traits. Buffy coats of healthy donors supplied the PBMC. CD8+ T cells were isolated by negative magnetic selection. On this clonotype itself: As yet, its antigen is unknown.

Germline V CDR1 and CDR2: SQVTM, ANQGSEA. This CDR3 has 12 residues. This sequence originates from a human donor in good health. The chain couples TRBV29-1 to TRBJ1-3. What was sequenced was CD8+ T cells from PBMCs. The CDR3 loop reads CSATGPEDTIYF.